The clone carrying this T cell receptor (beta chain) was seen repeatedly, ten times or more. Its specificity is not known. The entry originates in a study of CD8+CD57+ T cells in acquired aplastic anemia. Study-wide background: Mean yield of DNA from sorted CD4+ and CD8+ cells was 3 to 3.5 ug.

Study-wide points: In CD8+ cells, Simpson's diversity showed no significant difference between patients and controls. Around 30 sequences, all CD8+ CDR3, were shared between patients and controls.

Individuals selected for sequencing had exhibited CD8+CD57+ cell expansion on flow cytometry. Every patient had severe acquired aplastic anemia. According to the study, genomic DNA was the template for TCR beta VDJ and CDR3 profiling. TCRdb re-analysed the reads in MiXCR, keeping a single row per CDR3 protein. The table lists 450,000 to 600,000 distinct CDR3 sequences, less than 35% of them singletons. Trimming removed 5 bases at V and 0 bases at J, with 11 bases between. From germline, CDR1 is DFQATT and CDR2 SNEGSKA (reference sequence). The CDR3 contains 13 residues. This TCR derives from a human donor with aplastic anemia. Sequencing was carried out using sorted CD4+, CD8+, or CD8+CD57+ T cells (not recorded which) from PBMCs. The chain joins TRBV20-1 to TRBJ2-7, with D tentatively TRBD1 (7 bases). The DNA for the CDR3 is TGCAGTGCTGGAGGGGGCAGCTCCTACGAGCAGTACTTC. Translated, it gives CSAGGGSSYEQYF.